This T cell receptor beta chain was identified in a study of blood T cell repertoires in COVID-19 (dated by TCRdb to 2019 to 2021). About the full investigation: Collaborator samples came from the United States, Italy and Spain and covered acute and convalescent phases of COVID-19. HLA class I and class II types, where available, came from metadata supplied by the sample provider rather than from assay-based typing. The repertoires were made available in a free public database intended to serve as a resource for research on the immune response to SARS-CoV-2. The material from the prospective study consisted of cDNA or gDNA derived from T cells, B-cell-depleted T cells, or PBMCs. The dataset comprised deeply sampled blood TCRbeta repertoires from subjects exposed to, actively infected with, or recovered from COVID-19. The samples were drawn from the first 160 participants of the ongoing ImmuneRACE study and from some 1,300 subjects provided by 6 global collaborators. The sample metadata nearly always contained a de-identified subject ID, COVID-19 status, age in years and sex. The study at large found these results: The amount of clinical and demographic metadata varied by source and participant and was provided uncurated.

Of note for this clone: Its antigen is still unknown. Per-nucleotide qualities are absent, and no much larger clonotype sits a single base away.

TCRbeta CDR3 regions were amplified from genomic DNA using the immunoSEQ Assay, a bias-controlled multiplex PCR. Turning to the authors' computational methods: The number of nucleated cells in each sample was estimated from the amplification of reference gene primers within the assay. Sequence reads were collapsed and filtered to measure the absolute abundance of every unique TCRbeta CDR3 rearrangement. For each sample, productive Simpson clonality was calculated as the square root of Simpson's diversity index over productive rearrangements. The table comes from immuneACCESS by way of TCRdb, which keeps in-frame sequences with V and J called. Part of the clones is missing from these tables; in studies checked, under half for an unresolved V gene and the rest for unknown reasons. Clone size and V and J calls were adopted from that table, with D and trimming inferred from the DNA. This sample gives 70,000 to 85,000 clones in total; about 83% of them show up just once. Around two fifths of the sample comes from the top ten.

Whole blood was collected in K2EDTA tubes by collaborating institutions according to the institutions' own protocols. For TCRbeta analysis, collaborator samples were shipped as frozen whole blood, as isolated PBMCs, or as DNA extracted from either sample type. The TCR originated in a man at least 80 years old with active or convalescent COVID-19. The sequenced sample consisted of peripheral blood.

The DNA is TGTGCCAGCAGCCCAACGAGGTCCGGGGAGCTGTTTTTT. Its coded protein is CASSPTRSGELFF. Rearrangement joined TRBV11-3 to TRBJ2-2, with no confidently assigned D gene. V is cut by 5 bases and J by 6 bases, and the space between the germline ends is 10 bases. The CDR1 and CDR2 encoded by the germline V gene are SGHNT and YENEEA. The CDR3 holds 13 amino acids from the cysteine to the phenylalanine. CDR3 DNA only is kept here, 39 bases in frame from base 1.